Below, 22 T cell receptor beta chains from the same sample are listed, as sequenced in a study of blood T cells in healthy people across ages. A second about 7 to 11 cycle PCR used barcoded and J-beta primers. TCRdb independently ran MiXCR on the 5' RACE reads; one entry per CDR3 protein. The sample shows 700,000 or so distinct CDR3 sequences, roughly 20% of them seen only once. Source material: blood. The receptor set was obtained from a man in his sixties or seventies in good health.

This clonotype occurred a few times. CDR3 sequence (DNA): TGTGCCAGCAGCCAGGGGACCCGGCCAGATACGCAGTATTTT. Encoded protein: CASSQGTRPDTQYF. The genes are TRBV4-2 and TRBJ2-3; D may correspond to TRBD1 or TRBD2 (5 bases each). CDR1 LGHNA and CDR2 YNFKEQ come from the germline V gene. V was cut by 3 bases and J by 4 bases, with 11 bases left in between. The CDR3 length is 14 residues.

The table lists this clonotype with many counts. V usage is TRBV20-1 and J usage is TRBJ2-1; 7 bases are shared with TRBD2. This CDR3 region has 13 residues. Trimming at V came to 8 bases and at J to 6 bases, leaving 10 bases not matched to a gene. The germline V gene encodes CDR1 DFQATT and CDR2 SNEGSKA (reference sequence). CDR3 residues: CSSNLASGNEQFF. CDR3 DNA: TGCAGTTCAAACTTAGCTAGCGGCAATGAGCAGTTCTTC.

This clonotype was counted only a few times. The chain employs TRBV11-2 and TRBJ2-7; unclear D gene. The J call may be mistaken, given a closer DNA end match to TRBJ2-1. The CDR3 is made up of 16 amino acids. CDR1 SGHAT and CDR2 FQNNGV come from the germline V gene. CDR3 sequence reads: CASRHGLLNSYNEQFF. DNA for the CDR3: TGTGCCAGCCGACACGGGCTGCTTAACTCCTACAATGAGCAGTTCTTC.

The table lists this clonotype with a few counts. The chain links TRBV18 to TRBJ1-1; D might be TRBD1 (5 bases). The ends were cut back, 3 bases at V and 3 bases at J, with 14 bases in the middle. Germline-derived CDR1 and CDR2 are KGHSH and LQKENI. The CDR3 totals 15 residues. The CDR3 is CASSPTQGRHTEAFF. The CDR3 region has the DNA TGTGCCAGCTCACCGACCCAGGGACGGCACACTGAAGCTTTCTTT.

The rearrangement links TRBV5-1 to TRBJ2-3; TRBD2 matches at 12 bases. V lost 5 bases and J lost 5; bases outside the gene matches: 9. The CDR3 consists of 16 residues. CDR1 and CDR2 (germline): SGHRS, YFSETQ. CDR3 in DNA: TGCGCCAGCAGTAGTCCTAGCGGGGGGGCTGGAGATACGCAGTATTTT. It yields the protein CASSSPSGGAGDTQYF. Combining the CDR3 with reference TRBV5-1 and TRBJ2-3 gives the whole variable domain KAGVTQTPRYLIKTRGQQVTLSCSPISGHRSVSWYQQTPGQGLQFLFEYFSETQRNKGNFPGRFSGRQFSNSRSEMNVSTLELGDSALYLCASSSPSGGAGDTQYFGPGTRLTVL.

The genes are TRBV5-1 and TRBJ2-7; TRBD1 matches at 8 bases. Germline trimming cut 3 bases from V and 5 bases from J; bases unmatched to any gene: 7. CDR3 length equals 14 residues. Germline loops: CDR1 SGHRS, CDR2 YFSETQ. The CDR3 bases are TGCGCCAGCAGCTCCCTGACAGGGGAGGACGAGCAGTACTTC. It specifies CASSSLTGEDEQYF.

This chain joins TRBV15 and TRBJ1-1, with D hard to call. This CDR3 is built from 15 residues. Trimming cost V 5 bases and J 4 bases, with 17 bases left between them. CDR1 and CDR2 (germline): LNHNV, YYDKDF (reference sequence). In DNA form, the CDR3 reads TGTGCCACCAGCGGAGGACCGGCTGGGCGCACTGAAGCTTTCTTT. This gives the protein CATSGGPAGRTEAFF. Variable domain in full (rest from reference TRBV15 and TRBJ1-1): DAMVIQNPRYQVTQFGKPVTLSCSQTLNHNVMYWYQQKSSQAPKLLFHYYDKDFNNEADTPDNFQSRRPNTSFCFLDIRSPGLGDTAMYLCATSGGPAGRTEAFFGQGTRLTVV.

Only a few counts were recorded for this clonotype. The chain recombines TRBV5-1 with TRBJ2-3, with D perhaps TRBD2 (5 bases). The CDR3 consists of 16 residues. The V end lost 0 bases, the J end lost 1 base, and 12 bases lay between the germline ends. CDR1 and CDR2 (germline): SGHRS, YFSETQ. CDR3 region: CASSLDSALGTDTQYF. CDR3 in DNA: TGCGCCAGCAGCTTGGATAGCGCCCTGGGCACAGATACGCAGTATTTT.

This clonotype was seen a few times. J is TRBJ1-2 and V is TRBV20-1; possible D gene TRBD1, 6 bases. Germline loops: CDR1 DFQATT, CDR2 SNEGSKA (reference sequence). The CDR3 covers 19 residues. V was cut by 3 bases and J by 1 base, with 27 bases left in between. In DNA form, the CDR3 reads TGCAGTGCTAGCCCGAGATGGGGGGAAACGGGGGCCAATAACTATGGCTACACCTTC. This gives the protein CSASPRWGETGANNYGYTF.

This chain connects TRBV7-9 to TRBJ1-2; TRBD1 agrees at 7 bases. There are 15 residues in the CDR3. The J segment lost 0 bases and the V segment lost 5 bases, leaving 6 bases of the junction unmatched. Germline V gene sequence: CDR1 SEHNR, CDR2 FQNEAQ (reference sequence). This CDR3 reads CASSARDSPNYGYTF. Here the CDR3 DNA reads TGTGCCAGCAGCGCCCGGGACAGCCCTAACTATGGCTACACCTTC.

The sample holds many counts of this clonotype. The V gene is TRBV4-1, the J gene TRBJ1-2; TRBD1 agrees at 7 bases. Germline V lookup: CDR1 MGHRA, CDR2 YSYEKL. V shed 0 bases, J shed 8 bases, and the junction held 3 bases outside the gene matches. This CDR3 has 13 amino acids. In nucleotides, the CDR3 is TGCGCCAGCAGCCAAGATCGGACAGGCGGCTACACCTTC. It yields the protein CASSQDRTGGYTF.

There are a few counts of this clonotype. V is TRBV20-1 and J is TRBJ1-4; D is uncertain. The V end lost 7 bases, the J end lost 8 bases, and 8 bases lay between the germline ends. The CDR3 has 10 amino acids. CDR1 DFQATT and CDR2 SNEGSKA come from the germline V gene (reference sequence). The CDR3: CSGRGEKLFF. The CDR3 DNA reads as TGCAGTGGACGTGGGGAAAAACTGTTTTTT.

The rearrangement uses TRBV21-1 and TRBJ2-5; the D call of TRBD1 is as the table states it, not checked on the DNA. The J call may not be correct, given that the DNA end is closer to TRBJ2-7. TRBV21-1 is termed a pseudogene. There are 14 residues in the CDR3. Here the CDR3 DNA reads TGTGCCAGCAGCAAATCGGACAGGGACCACGAGCAGTACGTC. Its translation: CASSKSDRDHEQYV.

This clonotype came up a few times. The chain employs TRBV12-3 or TRBV12-4 and TRBJ2-2; D uncertain. The CDR3 is made up of 12 amino acids. Trimming removed 3 bases at V and 6 bases at J, with 5 bases between. For the CDR3, the DNA is TGTGCCAGCAGTTTTTCCCCCGGGGAGCTGTTTTTT. This encodes CASSFSPGELFF.

This chain joins TRBV12-3 or TRBV12-4 and TRBJ2-7; D is perhaps TRBD1 (5 bases). Between the trimmed V and J ends, which lost 6 bases and 4 bases, there was a span of 10 bases. The length of the CDR3 is 12 residues. CDR3 DNA: TGTGCCAGCAGCCGGACATTTTACGAGCAGTACTTC. Encoded protein: CASSRTFYEQYF.

The chain carries TRBV12-3 or TRBV12-4 and TRBJ2-1; 10 nucleotides match TRBD1. There are 14 residues in the CDR3. Germline trimming cut 6 bases from V and 7 bases from J; bases unmatched to any gene: 6. CDR3 DNA sequence: TGTGCCAGCAGGAGGGACAGGGGTGTAAATGAGCAGTTCTTC. This gives the protein CASRRDRGVNEQFF.

This clonotype was seen only a few times. The CDR3 DNA sequence: TGTGCCAGCAGCCGGGACAGGGGTTTTGAGACCCAGTACTTC. Residues: CASSRDRGFETQYF. The rearrangement uses TRBV7-9 and TRBJ2-5, with TRBD1 matching over 10 bases. The CDR3 length is 14 residues. CDR1 SEHNR and CDR2 FQNEAQ come from the germline V gene (reference sequence). V dropped 5 bases and J dropped 5; count of bases not matched to a gene: 5.

The chain carries TRBV5-1 and TRBJ2-3; 7 nucleotides agree with TRBD2. Germline V gene sequence: CDR1 SGHRS, CDR2 YFSETQ. This CDR3 comprises 14 residues. With 5 bases clipped from V and 2 bases from J, the junction kept 5 bases outside the gene matches. This CDR3 reads CASRLTSPTDTQYF. The CDR3 DNA reads TGCGCCAGCAGACTGACTAGCCCCACAGATACGCAGTATTTT.

A few counts support this clonotype. V usage is TRBV7-9 and J usage is TRBJ2-5, with D perhaps matching TRBD1 or TRBD2 (5 bases each). The end of the DNA fits TRBJ2-7 better, so the J call may be wrong. Per the germline V gene, CDR1 is SEHNR and CDR2 is FQNEAQ (reference sequence). The length of the CDR3 is 20 residues. The CDR3 loop reads CASSPLRGRDLAGKPYEQYF. In DNA, the CDR3 is TGTGCCAGCAGCCCCCTTCGGGGCAGGGATCTTGCGGGTAAACCCTACGAGCAGTACTTC.

This clonotype was detected only a few times. The gene calls are TRBV28 and TRBJ2-3; TRBD2 matches 13 bases. Germline V gives CDR1 MDHEN, CDR2 SYDVKM. The trim removed 5 bases at V and 8 bases at J, leaving 4 bases unmatched. The CDR3 extends over 14 amino acids. This CDR3 reads CASSILAGGLTQYF. The DNA of the CDR3 is TGTGCCAGCAGTATACTAGCGGGGGGGCTTACGCAGTATTTT. The full variable domain, its missing parts supplied by reference TRBV28 and TRBJ2-3, is DVKVTQSSRYLVKRTGEKVFLECVQDMDHENMFWYRQDPGLGLRLIYFSYDVKMKEKGDIPEGYSVSREKKERFSLILESASTNQTSMYLCASSILAGGLTQYFGPGTRLTVL.

This clonotype has more than one count but fewer than ten. CDR3 sequence reads: CSAREPTGGYGYTF. The CDR3 DNA reads TGCAGTGCTAGAGAGCCGACCGGAGGCTATGGCTACACCTTC. This chain connects TRBV20-1 to TRBJ1-2, with D unresolved. Germline CDR1 and CDR2: DFQATT and SNEGSKA (reference sequence). CDR3 length equals 14 residues. V lost 0 bases to trimming and J lost 4 bases, with 12 bases between them.

This clonotype was detected only a few times. The chain combines TRBV12-3 or TRBV12-4 with TRBJ2-1; no firm D call. The DNA end favors TRBJ2-7, so the J call may be wrong. There are 13 residues in the CDR3. The CDR3 region has the DNA TGTGCCAGCAGTTTAGGGGCAAAAAAAGAGCAGTACTTC. Amino acid sequence: CASSLGAKKEQYF.